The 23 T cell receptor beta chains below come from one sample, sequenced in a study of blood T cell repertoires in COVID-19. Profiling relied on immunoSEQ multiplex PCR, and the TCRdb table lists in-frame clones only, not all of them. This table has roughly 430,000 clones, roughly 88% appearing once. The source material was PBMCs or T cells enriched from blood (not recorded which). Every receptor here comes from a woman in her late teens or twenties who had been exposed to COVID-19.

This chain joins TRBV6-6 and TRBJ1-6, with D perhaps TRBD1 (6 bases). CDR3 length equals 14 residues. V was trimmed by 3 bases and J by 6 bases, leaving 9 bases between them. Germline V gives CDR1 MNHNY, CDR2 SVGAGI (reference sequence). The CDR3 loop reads CASSYGQSNSPLHF. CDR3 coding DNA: TGTGCCAGCAGTTATGGACAGAGTAATTCACCCCTCCACTTT.

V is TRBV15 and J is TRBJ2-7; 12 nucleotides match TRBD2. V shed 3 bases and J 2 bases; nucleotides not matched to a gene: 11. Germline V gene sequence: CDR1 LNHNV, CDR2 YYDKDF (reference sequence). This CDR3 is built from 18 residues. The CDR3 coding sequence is TGTGCCACCAGCAGTGGCCGGGGACTAGCGGGTGCTCCCTACGAGCAGTACTTC. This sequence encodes CATSSGRGLAGAPYEQYF.

The CDR3 is CASSPQGNQPQHF. DNA of the CDR3: TGTGCCAGCAGCCCACAGGGGAATCAGCCCCAGCATTTT. The rearrangement joins TRBV6-5 to TRBJ1-5, with 7 bases matching TRBD1. The V segment lost 6 bases and the J segment 4 bases; nucleotides outside the gene matches: 3. The germline CDR1 and CDR2 sequences are MNHEY and SVGAGI. The CDR3 is 13 amino acids.

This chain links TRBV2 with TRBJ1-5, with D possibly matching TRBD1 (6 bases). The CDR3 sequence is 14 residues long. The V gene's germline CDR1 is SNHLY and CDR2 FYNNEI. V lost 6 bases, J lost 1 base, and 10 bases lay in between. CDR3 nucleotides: TGTGCCAGCAGGTGGACAGAAAGCAATCAGCCCCAGCATTTT. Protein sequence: CASRWTESNQPQHF.

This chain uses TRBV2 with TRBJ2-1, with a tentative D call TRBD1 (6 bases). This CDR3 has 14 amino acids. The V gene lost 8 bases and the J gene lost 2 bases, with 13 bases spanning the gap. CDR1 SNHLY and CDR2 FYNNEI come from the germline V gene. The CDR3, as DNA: TGTGCCAGCGGTGGACAGATAGCCTACAATGAGCAGTTCTTC. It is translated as CASGGQIAYNEQFF.

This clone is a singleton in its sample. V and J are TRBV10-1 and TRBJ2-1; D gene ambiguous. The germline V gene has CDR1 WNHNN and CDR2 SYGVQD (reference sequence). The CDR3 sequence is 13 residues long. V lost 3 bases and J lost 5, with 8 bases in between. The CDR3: CASSEEVNNEQFF. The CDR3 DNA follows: TGCGCCAGCAGTGAAGAGGTCAACAATGAGCAGTTCTTC.

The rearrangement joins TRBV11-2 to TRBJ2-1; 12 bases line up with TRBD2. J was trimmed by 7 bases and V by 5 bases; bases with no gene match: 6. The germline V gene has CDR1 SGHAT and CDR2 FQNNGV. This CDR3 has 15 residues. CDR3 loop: CASSLGLAGLNEQFF. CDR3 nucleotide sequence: TGTGCCAGCAGCCTCGGACTAGCGGGACTAAATGAGCAGTTCTTC.

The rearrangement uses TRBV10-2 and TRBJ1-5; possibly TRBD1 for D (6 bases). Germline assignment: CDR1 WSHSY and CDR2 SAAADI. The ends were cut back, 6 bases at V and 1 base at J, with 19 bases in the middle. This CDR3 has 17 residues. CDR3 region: CASRSGTLKGSNQPQHF. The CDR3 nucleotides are TGCGCCAGCAGATCCGGGACACTGAAGGGGAGCAATCAGCCCCAGCATTTT.

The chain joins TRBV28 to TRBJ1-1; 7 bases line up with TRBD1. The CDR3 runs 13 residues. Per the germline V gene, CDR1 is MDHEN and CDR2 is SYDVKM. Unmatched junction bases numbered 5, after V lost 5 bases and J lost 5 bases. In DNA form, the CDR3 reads TGTGCCAGCAGTCGGACAGGCGGAACTGAAGCTTTCTTT. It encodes CASSRTGGTEAFF.

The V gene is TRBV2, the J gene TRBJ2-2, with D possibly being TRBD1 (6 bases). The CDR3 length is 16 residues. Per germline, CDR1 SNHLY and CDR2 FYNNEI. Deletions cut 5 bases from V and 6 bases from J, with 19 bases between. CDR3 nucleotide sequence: TGTGCCAGCAGTCACCCGGCCAGGGGCGTCCCCGGGGAGCTGTTTTTT. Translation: CASSHPARGVPGELFF.

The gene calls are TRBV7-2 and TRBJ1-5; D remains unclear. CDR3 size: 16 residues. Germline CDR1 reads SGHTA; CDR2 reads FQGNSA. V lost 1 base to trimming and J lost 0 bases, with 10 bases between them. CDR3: CASSLGRSYSNQPQHF. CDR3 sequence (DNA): TGTGCCAGCAGCTTAGGGCGGTCGTATAGCAATCAGCCCCAGCATTTT. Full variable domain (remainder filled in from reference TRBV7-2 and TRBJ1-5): GAGVSQSPSNKVTEKGKDVELRCDPISGHTALYWYRQSLGQGLEFLIYFQGNSAPDKSGLPSDRFSAERTGGSVSTLTIQRTQQEDSAVYLCASSLGRSYSNQPQHFGDGTRLSIL.

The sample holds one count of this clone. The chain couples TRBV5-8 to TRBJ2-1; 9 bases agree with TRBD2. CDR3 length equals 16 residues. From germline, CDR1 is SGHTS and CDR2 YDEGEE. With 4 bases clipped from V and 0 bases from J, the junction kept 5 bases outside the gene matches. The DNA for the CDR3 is TGTGCCAGCAGCGTCTCTAGCGGGATCTCCTACAATGAGCAGTTCTTC. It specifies CASSVSSGISYNEQFF.

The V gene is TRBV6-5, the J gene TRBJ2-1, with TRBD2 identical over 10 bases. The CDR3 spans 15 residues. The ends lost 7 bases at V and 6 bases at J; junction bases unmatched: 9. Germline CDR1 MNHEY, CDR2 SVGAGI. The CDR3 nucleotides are TGTGCCAGCACCCTACGGCCTAGCGGGAGCAATGAGCAGTTCTTC. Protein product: CASTLRPSGSNEQFF.

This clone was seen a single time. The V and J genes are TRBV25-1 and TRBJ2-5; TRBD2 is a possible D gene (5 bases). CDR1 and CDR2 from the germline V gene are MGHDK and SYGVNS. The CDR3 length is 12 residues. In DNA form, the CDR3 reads TGTGTTCTACCGGAGGCCCAAGAGACCCAGTACTTC. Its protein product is CVLPEAQETQYF.

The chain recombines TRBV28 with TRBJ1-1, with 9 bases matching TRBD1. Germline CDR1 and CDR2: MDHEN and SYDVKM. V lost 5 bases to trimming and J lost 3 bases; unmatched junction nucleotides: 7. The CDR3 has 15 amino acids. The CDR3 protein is CASSHFTGGYTEAFF. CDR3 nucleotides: TGTGCCAGCAGTCATTTCACAGGGGGCTACACTGAAGCTTTCTTT.

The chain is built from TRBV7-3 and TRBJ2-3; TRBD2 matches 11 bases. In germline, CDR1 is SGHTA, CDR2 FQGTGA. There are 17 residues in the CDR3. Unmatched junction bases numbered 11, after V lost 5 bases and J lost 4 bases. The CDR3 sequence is CASSLSGGAQPADTQYF. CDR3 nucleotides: TGTGCCAGCAGCCTTAGCGGGGGGGCCCAGCCAGCAGATACGCAGTATTTT.

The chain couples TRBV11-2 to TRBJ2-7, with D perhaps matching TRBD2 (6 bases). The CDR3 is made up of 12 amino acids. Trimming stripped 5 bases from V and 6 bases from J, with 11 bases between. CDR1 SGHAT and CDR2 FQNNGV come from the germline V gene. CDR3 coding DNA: TGTGCCAGCAGCATCGGGGGTAGCGAGCAGTACTTC. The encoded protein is CASSIGGSEQYF.

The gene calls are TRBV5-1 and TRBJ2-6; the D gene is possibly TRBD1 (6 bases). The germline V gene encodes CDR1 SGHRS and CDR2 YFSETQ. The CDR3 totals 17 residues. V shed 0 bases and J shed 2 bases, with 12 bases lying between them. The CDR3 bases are TGCGCCAGCAGCTTGGAGCTCAGGGGTCCTGGGGCCAACGTCCTGACTTTC. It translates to CASSLELRGPGANVLTF.

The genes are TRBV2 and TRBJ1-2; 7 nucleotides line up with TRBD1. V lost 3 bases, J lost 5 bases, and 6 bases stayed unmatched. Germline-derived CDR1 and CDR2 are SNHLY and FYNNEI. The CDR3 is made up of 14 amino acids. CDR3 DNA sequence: TGTGCCAGCAGTGAGTCAGGGACAGAGTATGGCTACACCTTC. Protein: CASSESGTEYGYTF.

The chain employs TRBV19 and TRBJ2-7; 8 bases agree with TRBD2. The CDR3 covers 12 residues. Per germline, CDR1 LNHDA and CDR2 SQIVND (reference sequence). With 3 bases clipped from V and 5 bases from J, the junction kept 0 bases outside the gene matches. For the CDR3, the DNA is TGTGCCAGTAGTATCGGGGGGGACGAGCAGTACTTC. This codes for CASSIGGDEQYF.

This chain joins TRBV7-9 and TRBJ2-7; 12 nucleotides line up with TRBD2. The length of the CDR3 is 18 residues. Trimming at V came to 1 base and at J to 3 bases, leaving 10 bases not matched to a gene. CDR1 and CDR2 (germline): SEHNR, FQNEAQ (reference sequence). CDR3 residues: CASSLVASGRGAYYEQYF. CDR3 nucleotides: TGTGCCAGCAGCTTAGTGGCTAGCGGGAGGGGGGCTTACTACGAGCAGTACTTC.

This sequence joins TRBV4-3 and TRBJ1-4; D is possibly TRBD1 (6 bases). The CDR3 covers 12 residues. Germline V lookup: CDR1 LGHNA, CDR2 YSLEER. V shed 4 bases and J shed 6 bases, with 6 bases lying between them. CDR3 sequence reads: CASSPGDEKLFF. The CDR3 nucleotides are TGCGCCAGCAGCCCAGGGGATGAAAAACTGTTTTTT.

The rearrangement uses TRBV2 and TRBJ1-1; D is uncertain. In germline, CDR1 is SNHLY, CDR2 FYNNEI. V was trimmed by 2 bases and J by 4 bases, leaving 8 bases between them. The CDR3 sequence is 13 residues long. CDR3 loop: CASSEQRSTEAFF. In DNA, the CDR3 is TGTGCCAGCAGTGAACAAAGGAGCACTGAAGCTTTCTTT.